The T cell receptor beta chain under discussion was sequenced for a study of cytomegalovirus exposure and HLA in healthy donors. For this clone: Its antigen is still unknown.

The PCR was carried out with 60 Vbeta primers and 13 Jbeta primers. The protocol was immunoSEQ multiplex PCR, while the TCRdb copy is restricted to in-frame clones and leaves out a portion. The record lists about 200,000 clones, of which the ten most abundant hold 0.7% to 0.8%. This CDR3 is 17 amino acids long. From germline, CDR1 is SGHDT and CDR2 YYEEEE. The V end was cut by 5 bases, the J end by 9 bases, with 24 bases between. Overall study results and limits: It was confirmed in vitro that a few of the CMV-associated chains were specific for CMV antigens.

Sequencing was performed on PBMCs. The TCR originated in a boy aged 5-17 years in good health and CMV-seronegative. This chain joins TRBV5-6 and TRBJ1-6, with D perhaps matching TRBD1 (5 bases). The CDR3 DNA follows: TGTGCCAGCAGATCAGGGTCCACTTCAGGGCGTTTTTCACCCCTCCACTTT. Its protein is CASRSGSTSGRFSPLHF.